The 11 T cell receptor beta chains below were found in one sample sequenced in a study of shared clonotypes between healthy human individuals. Repertoires were generated with immunoSEQ multiplex PCR, while TCRdb's copy carries only in-frame clones and drops some. The profile shows a few million clones, around 93% of them singletons. Sequenced: naive CD4+ T cells from PBMCs. Sample subset: CD45RA+ positively selected. The receptors come from a man younger than 35 in good health. Some clones in this sample may be carry-over from other donors' samples.

With regard to this clone: Within the sample, other DNA sequences also encode this same CDR3. The chain uses TRBV5-1 and TRBJ2-5; 8 nucleotides line up with TRBD1. Germline trimming cut 3 bases from V and 5 bases from J; bases unmatched to any gene: 3. The CDR3 spans 13 residues. In germline, CDR1 is SGHRS, CDR2 YFSETQ. CDR3 region: CASSSGQGETQYF. In DNA, the CDR3 is TGCGCCAGCAGCTCTGGACAGGGTGAGACCCAGTACTTC.

This clone was picked up one time. As DNA, the CDR3 is TGTGCCAGCAGTTCCCGGCTAGCTTCTATCAACTCCGAGCAGTACTTC. This codes for CASSSRLASINSEQYF. V gene TRBV27 combines with J gene TRBJ2-7; weak D call: TRBD2 (5 bases). V gave up 4 bases and J gave up 6 bases, with 22 bases separating them. Germline values: CDR1 MNHEY, CDR2 SMNVEV (reference sequence). The CDR3 has 16 amino acids.

The V call is TRBV10-2, the J call TRBJ2-7, with 10 bases aligning to TRBD1. Germline assignment: CDR1 WSHSY and CDR2 SAAADI. The J segment lost 3 bases and the V segment lost 7 bases, leaving 3 bases of the junction unmatched. This CDR3 is 13 amino acids long. Here the CDR3 reads CASIRDRGYEQYF. The CDR3 bases are TGCGCCAGCATCCGGGACAGGGGCTACGAGCAGTACTTC.

The chain combines TRBV19 with TRBJ2-1; TRBD2 aligns across 10 bases. CDR1 and CDR2 from the germline V gene are LNHDA and SQIVND (reference sequence). V trimming: 3 bases; J trimming: 7 bases; junction bases outside the gene matches: 6. The CDR3 is made up of 15 amino acids. For the CDR3, the DNA is TGTGCCAGTAGTATTATTAGCGGGAGGCTAAATGAGCAGTTCTTC. Amino acid sequence: CASSIISGRLNEQFF.

V usage is TRBV19 and J usage is TRBJ1-5; a possible D gene is TRBD1 (5 bases). This CDR3 has 15 amino acids. The germline CDR1 and CDR2 sequences are LNHDA and SQIVND (reference sequence). V shed 4 bases and J shed 3 bases, with 13 bases lying between them. Here the CDR3 reads CASSSRGDHNQPQHF. The CDR3 bases are TGTGCCAGTAGTAGTAGGGGAGACCACAATCAGCCCCAGCATTTT.

V and J are TRBV29-1 and TRBJ2-1; TRBD2 is a possible D gene (5 bases). Germline V lookup: CDR1 SQVTM, CDR2 ANQGSEA. This CDR3 has 10 residues. Between the trimmed V and J ends, which lost 4 bases and 8 bases, there was a span of 6 bases. The CDR3 sequence: CSVGGYEQFF. Here the CDR3 DNA reads TGCAGCGTTGGAGGGTATGAGCAGTTCTTC.

The chain carries TRBV19 and TRBJ1-2, with 9 bases aligning to TRBD1. With 5 bases clipped from V and 5 bases from J, the junction kept 12 bases outside the gene matches. The germline CDR1 and CDR2 sequences are LNHDA and SQIVND (reference sequence). This CDR3 has 16 residues. CDR3 in DNA: TGTGCCAGTAGTGTACCTCCGGGACAGGGCTTTTATGGCTACACCTTC. Translation: CASSVPPGQGFYGYTF.

The rearrangement links TRBV19 to TRBJ1-1; D uncertain. This CDR3 is 14 amino acids long. The germline V gene has CDR1 LNHDA and CDR2 SQIVND (reference sequence). V was clipped by 1 base and J by 1 base, with 7 bases between them. CDR3 region: CASSIVRQNTEAFF. Here the CDR3 DNA reads TGTGCCAGTAGTATAGTACGACAGAACACTGAAGCTTTCTTT.

This rearrangement joins TRBV6-5 to TRBJ2-1; 7 bases align to TRBD2. CDR1 and CDR2 from the germline V gene are MNHEY and SVGAGI. The CDR3 covers 15 residues. J gave up 4 bases and V 4 bases, and 7 bases lay outside the gene matches. The CDR3 region has the DNA TGTGCCAGCAGTTCCGCCGGAGCGGGATACAATGAGCAGTTCTTC. Its protein is CASSSAGAGYNEQFF.

The V and J genes are TRBV11-2 and TRBJ2-7, with 7 bases identical to TRBD2. The CDR3 totals 16 residues. Germline CDR1 is SGHAT and CDR2 is FQNNGV. The J segment lost 2 bases and the V segment lost 5 bases, leaving 12 bases of the junction unmatched. The CDR3 nucleotides are TGTGCCAGCAGCCGAATTGGGACTACAAAAGCCTACGAGCAGTACTTC. It yields the protein CASSRIGTTKAYEQYF.

The chain uses TRBV7-9 and TRBJ2-7, with D perhaps given as TRBD1 or TRBD2 (5 bases each). This CDR3 is 14 amino acids long. Trimming pared 2 bases from V and 6 bases from J, leaving 14 bases between. Germline CDR1 SEHNR, CDR2 FQNEAQ (reference sequence). Here the CDR3 DNA reads TGTGCCAGCAGCTTAACAACGGGGCCCACCGAGCAGTACTTC. It encodes CASSLTTGPTEQYF.